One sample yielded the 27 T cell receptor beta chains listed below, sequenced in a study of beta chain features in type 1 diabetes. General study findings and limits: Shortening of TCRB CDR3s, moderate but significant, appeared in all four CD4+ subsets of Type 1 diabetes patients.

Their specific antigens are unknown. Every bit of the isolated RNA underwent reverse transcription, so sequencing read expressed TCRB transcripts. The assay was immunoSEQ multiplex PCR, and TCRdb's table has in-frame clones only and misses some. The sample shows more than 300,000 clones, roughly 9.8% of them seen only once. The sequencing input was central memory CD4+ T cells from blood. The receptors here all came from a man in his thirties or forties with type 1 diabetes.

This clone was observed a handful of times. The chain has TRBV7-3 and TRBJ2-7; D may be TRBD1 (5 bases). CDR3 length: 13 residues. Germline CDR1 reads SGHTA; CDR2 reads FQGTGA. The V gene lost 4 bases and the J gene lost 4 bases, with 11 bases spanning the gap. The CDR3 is CASSSPPGYEQYF. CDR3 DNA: TGTGCCAGCAGCTCACCCCCAGGGTACGAGCAGTACTTC. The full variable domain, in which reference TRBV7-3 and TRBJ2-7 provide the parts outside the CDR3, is GAGVSQTPSNKVTEKGKYVELRCDPISGHTALYWYRQSLGQGPEFLIYFQGTGAADDSGLPNDRFFAVRPEGSVSTLKIQRTERGDSAVYLCASSSPPGYEQYFGPGTRLTVT.

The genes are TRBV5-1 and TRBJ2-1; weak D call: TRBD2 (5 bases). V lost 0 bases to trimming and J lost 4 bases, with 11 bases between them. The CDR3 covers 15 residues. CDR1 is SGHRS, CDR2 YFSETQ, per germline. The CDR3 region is CASSLVGDTYNEQFF. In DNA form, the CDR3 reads TGCGCCAGCAGCTTGGTGGGAGATACATACAATGAGCAGTTCTTC.

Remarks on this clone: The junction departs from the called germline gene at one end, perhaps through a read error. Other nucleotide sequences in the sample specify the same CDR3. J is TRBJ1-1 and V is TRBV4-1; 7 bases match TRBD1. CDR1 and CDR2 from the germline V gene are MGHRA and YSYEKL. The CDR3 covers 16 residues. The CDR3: CASSRNTGAGNTEAFF. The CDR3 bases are TGTGCCAGCAGCCGCAACACAGGGGCTGGGAACACTGAAGCTTTCTTT.

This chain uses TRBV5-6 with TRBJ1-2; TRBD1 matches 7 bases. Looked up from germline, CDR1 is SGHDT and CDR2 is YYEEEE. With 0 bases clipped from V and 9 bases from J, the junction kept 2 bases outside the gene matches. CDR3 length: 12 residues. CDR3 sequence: CASSLGQGRYTF. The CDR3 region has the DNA TGTGCCAGCAGCTTGGGACAGGGACGCTACACCTTC.

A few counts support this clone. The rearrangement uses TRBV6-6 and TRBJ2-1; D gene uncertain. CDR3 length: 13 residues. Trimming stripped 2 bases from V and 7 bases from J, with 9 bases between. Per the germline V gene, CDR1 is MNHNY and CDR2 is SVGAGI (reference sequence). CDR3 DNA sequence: TGTGCCAGCAGTTACCAGTCCTTAAATGAGCAGTTCTTC. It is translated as CASSYQSLNEQFF.

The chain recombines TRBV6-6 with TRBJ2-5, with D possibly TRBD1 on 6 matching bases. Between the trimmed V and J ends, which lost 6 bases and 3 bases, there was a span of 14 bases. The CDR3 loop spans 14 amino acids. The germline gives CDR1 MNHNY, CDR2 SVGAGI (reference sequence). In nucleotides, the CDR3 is TGTGCCAGCAGCCAACAGGGAATGGAAGAGACCCAGTACTTC. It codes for CASSQQGMEETQYF.

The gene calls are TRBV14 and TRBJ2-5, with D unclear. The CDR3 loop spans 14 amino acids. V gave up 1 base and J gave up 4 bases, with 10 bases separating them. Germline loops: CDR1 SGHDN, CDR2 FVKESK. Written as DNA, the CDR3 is TGTGCCAGCAGCCAAGCACGATCTGTAGAGACCCAGTACTTC. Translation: CASSQARSVETQYF.

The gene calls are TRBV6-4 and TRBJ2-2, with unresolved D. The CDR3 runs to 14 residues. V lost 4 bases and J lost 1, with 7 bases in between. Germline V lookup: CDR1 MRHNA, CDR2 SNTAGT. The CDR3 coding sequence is TGTGCCAGCAGTGGGGAAGAGAACACCGGGGAGCTGTTTTTT. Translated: CASSGEENTGELFF.

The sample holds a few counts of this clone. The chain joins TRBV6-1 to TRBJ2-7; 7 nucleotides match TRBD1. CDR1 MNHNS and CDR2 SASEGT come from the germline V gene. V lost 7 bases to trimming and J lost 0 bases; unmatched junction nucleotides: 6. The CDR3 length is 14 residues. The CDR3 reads CASMGTASSYEQYF. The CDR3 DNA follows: TGTGCCAGCATGGGGACAGCCAGCTCCTACGAGCAGTACTTC.

CDR3 DNA sequence: TGTGCCAGCAGCTTGGGACGGGAGGAGACCCAGTACTTC. This encodes CASSLGREETQYF. The chain employs TRBV11-2 and TRBJ2-5, with TRBD2 as a possible D gene (6 bases). Germline CDR1 reads SGHAT; CDR2 reads FQNNGV. The CDR3 has 13 residues. V shed 3 bases and J shed 5 bases, with 10 bases lying between them. Looking up the rest from reference TRBV11-2 and TRBJ2-5 gives the full variable domain: EAGVAQSPRYKIIEKRQSVAFWCNPISGHATLYWYQQILGQGPKLLIQFQNNGVVDDSQLPKDRFSAERLKGVDSTLKIQPAKLEDSAVYLCASSLGREETQYFGPGTRLLVL.

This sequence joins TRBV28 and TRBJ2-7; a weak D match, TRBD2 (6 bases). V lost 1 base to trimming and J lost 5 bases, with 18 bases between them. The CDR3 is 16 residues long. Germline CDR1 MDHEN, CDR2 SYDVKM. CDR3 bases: TGTGCCAGCAGTTTATTGACTAGTGGTTCCGTACACGAGCAGTACTTC. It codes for CASSLLTSGSVHEQYF.

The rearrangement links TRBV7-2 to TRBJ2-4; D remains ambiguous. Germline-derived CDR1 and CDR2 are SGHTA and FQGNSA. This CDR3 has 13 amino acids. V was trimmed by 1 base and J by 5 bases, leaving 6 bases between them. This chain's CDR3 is CASSLGLENIQYF. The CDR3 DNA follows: TGTGCCAGCAGCTTAGGTCTGGAAAACATTCAGTACTTC.

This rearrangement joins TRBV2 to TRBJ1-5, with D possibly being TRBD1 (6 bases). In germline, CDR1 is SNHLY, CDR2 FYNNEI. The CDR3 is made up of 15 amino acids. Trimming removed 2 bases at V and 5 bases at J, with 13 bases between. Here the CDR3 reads CASSESGGADQPQHF. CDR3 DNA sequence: TGTGCCAGCAGTGAATCTGGGGGGGCCGATCAGCCCCAGCATTTT.

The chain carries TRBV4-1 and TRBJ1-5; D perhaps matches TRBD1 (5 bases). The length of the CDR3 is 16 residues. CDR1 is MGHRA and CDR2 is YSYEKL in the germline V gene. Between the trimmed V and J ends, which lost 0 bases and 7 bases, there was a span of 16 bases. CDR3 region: CASSQDLGRVGQPQHF. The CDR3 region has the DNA TGCGCCAGCAGCCAAGATCTCGGCAGGGTAGGACAGCCCCAGCATTTT.

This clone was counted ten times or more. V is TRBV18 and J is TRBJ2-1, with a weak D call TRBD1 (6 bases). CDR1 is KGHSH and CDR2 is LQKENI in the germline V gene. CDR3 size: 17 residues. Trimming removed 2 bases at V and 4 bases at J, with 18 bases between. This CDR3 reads CASSPLIRDKAYNEQFF. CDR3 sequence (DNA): TGTGCCAGCTCACCATTGATCCGGGACAAGGCATACAATGAGCAGTTCTTC.

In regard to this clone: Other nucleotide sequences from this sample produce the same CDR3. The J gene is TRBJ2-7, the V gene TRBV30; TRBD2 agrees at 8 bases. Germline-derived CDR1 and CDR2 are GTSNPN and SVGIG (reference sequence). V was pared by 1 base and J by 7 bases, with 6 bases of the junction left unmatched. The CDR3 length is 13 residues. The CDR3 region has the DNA TGTGCCTGGAGTGGGGGACTAGGGCGGGAGCAGTACTTC. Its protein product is CAWSGGLGREQYF.

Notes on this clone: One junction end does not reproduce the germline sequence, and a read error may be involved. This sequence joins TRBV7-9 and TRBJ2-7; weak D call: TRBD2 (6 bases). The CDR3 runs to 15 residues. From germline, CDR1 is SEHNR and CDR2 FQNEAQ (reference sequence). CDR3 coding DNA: TGTGCCGGCAGCTTAGGGGCAGGGAGGCCCTACGAGCAGTACTTC. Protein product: CAGSLGAGRPYEQYF.

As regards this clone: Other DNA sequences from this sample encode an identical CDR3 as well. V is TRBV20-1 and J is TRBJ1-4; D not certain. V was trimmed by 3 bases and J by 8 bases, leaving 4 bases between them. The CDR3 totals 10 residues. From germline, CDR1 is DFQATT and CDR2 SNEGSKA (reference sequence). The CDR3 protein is CSASGEKLFF. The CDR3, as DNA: TGCAGTGCTAGTGGGGAAAAACTGTTTTTT.

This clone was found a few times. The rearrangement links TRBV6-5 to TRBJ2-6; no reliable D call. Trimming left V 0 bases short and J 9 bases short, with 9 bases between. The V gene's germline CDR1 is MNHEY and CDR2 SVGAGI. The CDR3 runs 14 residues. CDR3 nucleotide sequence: TGTGCCAGCAGTTACTCGCCACAGCTCAACGTCCTGACTTTC. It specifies CASSYSPQLNVLTF.

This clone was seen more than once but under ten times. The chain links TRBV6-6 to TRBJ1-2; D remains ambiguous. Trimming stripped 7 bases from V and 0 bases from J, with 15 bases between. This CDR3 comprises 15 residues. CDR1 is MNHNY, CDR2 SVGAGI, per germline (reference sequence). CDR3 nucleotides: TGTGCCAGCACCCACGACCTCGGGGCTAACTATGGCTACACCTTC. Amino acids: CASTHDLGANYGYTF.

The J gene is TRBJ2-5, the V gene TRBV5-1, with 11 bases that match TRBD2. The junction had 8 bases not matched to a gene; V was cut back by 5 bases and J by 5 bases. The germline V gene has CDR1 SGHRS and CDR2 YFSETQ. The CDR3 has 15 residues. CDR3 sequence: CASSLAGGPGETQYF. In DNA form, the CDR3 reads TGCGCCAGCAGTTTAGCGGGAGGGCCGGGGGAGACCCAGTACTTC.

CDR3 sequence reads: CSATLNEQFF. The CDR3 DNA reads TGCAGTGCTACCCTGAATGAGCAGTTCTTC. The chain recombines TRBV29-1 with TRBJ2-1; unclear D gene. Germline assignment: CDR1 SQVTM and CDR2 ANQGSEA. This CDR3 has 10 amino acids.

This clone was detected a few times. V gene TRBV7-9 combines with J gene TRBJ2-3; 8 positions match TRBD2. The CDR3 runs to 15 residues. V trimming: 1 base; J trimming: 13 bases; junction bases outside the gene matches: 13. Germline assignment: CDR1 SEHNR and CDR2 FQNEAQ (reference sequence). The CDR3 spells CASSLEGSIAAGEYF. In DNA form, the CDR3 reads TGTGCCAGCAGCTTAGAAGGATCGATAGCAGCGGGGGAGTATTTT.

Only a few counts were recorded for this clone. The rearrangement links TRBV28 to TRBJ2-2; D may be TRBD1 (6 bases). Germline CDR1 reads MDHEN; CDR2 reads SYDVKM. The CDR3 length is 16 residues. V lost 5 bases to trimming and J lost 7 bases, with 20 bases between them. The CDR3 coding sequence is TGTGCCAGCAGTCAACCAGCCCTGACAGGATTCGGGGAGCTGTTTTTT. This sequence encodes CASSQPALTGFGELFF.

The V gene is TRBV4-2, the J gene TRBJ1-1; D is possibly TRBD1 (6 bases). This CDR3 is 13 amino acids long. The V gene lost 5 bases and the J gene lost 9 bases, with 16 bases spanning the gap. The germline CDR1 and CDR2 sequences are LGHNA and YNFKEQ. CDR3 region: CASSLRTDDQAFF. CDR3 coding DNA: TGTGCCAGCAGCTTACGGACAGACGATCAAGCTTTCTTT.

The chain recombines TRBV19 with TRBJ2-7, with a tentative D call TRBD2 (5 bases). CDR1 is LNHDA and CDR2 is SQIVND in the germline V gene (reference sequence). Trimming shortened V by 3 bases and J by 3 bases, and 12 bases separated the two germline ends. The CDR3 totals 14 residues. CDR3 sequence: CASSMRALNYEQYF. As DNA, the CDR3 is TGTGCCAGTAGTATGCGGGCTCTGAACTACGAGCAGTACTTC.

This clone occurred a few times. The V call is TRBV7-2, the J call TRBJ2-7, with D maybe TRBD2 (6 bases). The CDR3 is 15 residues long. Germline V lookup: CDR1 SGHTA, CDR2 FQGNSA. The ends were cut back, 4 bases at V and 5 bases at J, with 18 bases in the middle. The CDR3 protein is CASSSGTAVRNEQYF. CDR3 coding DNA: TGTGCCAGCAGCTCCGGGACTGCCGTAAGGAACGAGCAGTACTTC.